The clone carrying this T cell receptor beta chain was found a few times. This sample stems from a study of T cells after yellow fever vaccination. The CDR3 spans 14 residues. The V and J ends lost 9 bases and 0 bases respectively, with 14 bases between them. Germline V CDR1 and CDR2: SEHNR, FQNEAQ (reference sequence). TCRdb reprocessed the 5' RACE reads via MiXCR and lists one record per CDR3 protein. The table lists roughly 340,000 distinct CDR3 sequences, approximately 3.9% of them singletons. This clonotype was obtained from a man aged 18 to 30 who received the YFV17D yellow fever vaccine. The rearrangement links TRBV7-9 to TRBJ1-1; perhaps TRBD1 as D (6 bases). The sample here was PBMCs, taken 5 days after the yellow fever booster vaccination. The CDR3 loop is CASRWGDMNTEAFF. The CDR3 region has the DNA TGTGCCAGTCGATGGGGGGACATGAACACTGAAGCTTTCTTT.